The 27 T cell receptor beta chains below come from one sample, sequenced in a study of shared clonotypes between healthy human individuals (dated by TCRdb to the early 2020s). Library preparation employed the immunoSEQ multiplex PCR assay. In its TCRdb copy, this immuneACCESS table keeps in-frame sequences only and misses some clones. Where compared with another copy, unresolved V genes explain less than half of these, and the others have no known cause. The sample profile shows 1,500,000 or so clones; 96% of them were found once. Approximately 1.1% of the sample is taken by the ten largest. The sequenced material came from naive CD4+ T cells sorted from blood. The cell subset or site label for this specimen denotes: CD45RA+ positively selected. Source of these receptors: a man between 25 and 39 years old in good health.

This sequence joins TRBV9 and TRBJ2-7, with D possibly TRBD2 on 7 matching bases. The CDR3 covers 14 residues. Germline CDR1 is SGDLS and CDR2 is YYNGEE. Deletions cut 0 bases from V and 6 bases from J, with 13 bases between. The CDR3 nucleotides are TGTGCCAGCAGCGTAGAACAGGGAGGGAGCGAGCAGTACTTC. Its protein product is CASSVEQGGSEQYF.

The chain recombines TRBV2 with TRBJ2-5; 13 bases are shared with TRBD2. Germline CDR1 SNHLY, CDR2 FYNNEI. V gave up 8 bases and J gave up 5 bases; unmatched junction bases: 5. The CDR3 extends over 14 amino acids. CDR3 in DNA: TGTGCCAGCCTACTAGCGGGAGGGATGGAGACCCAGTACTTC. Protein sequence: CASLLAGGMETQYF. Full variable domain (remainder filled in from reference TRBV2 and TRBJ2-5): EPEVTQTPSHQVTQMGQEVILRCVPISNHLYFYWYRQILGQKVEFLVSFYNNEISEKSEIFDDQFSVERPDGSNFTLKIRSTKLEDSAMYFCASLLAGGMETQYFGPGTRLLVL.

The chain combines TRBV11-3 with TRBJ2-7; no reliable D call. The CDR3 contains 14 residues. Trimming took 2 bases from V and 3 from J, leaving 11 bases between them. Germline CDR1 is SGHNT and CDR2 is YENEEA. The DNA of the CDR3 is TGTGCCAGCAGCTTATCGTTGGCACACTACGAGCAGTACTTC. This translates into CASSLSLAHYEQYF.

The V and J genes are TRBV7-8 and TRBJ1-1; unclear D gene. Per germline, CDR1 SGHVS and CDR2 FQNEAQ. V lost 5 bases to trimming and J lost 2 bases, with 12 bases between them. This CDR3 is 14 amino acids long. The CDR3 spells CASSPDTANTEAFF. For the CDR3, the DNA is TGTGCCAGCAGCCCTGACACGGCAAACACTGAAGCTTTCTTT.

The rearrangement joins TRBV7-2 to TRBJ2-1; perhaps TRBD2 as D (5 bases). From germline, CDR1 is SGHTA and CDR2 FQGNSA. The CDR3 is 13 amino acids. V was trimmed by 11 bases and J by 6 bases, leaving 17 bases between them. For the CDR3, the DNA is TGTGCCGGTTGGAAACAGAGGGCCAATGAGCAGTTCTTC. This encodes CAGWKQRANEQFF.

Worth noting for this clone: Distinct nucleotide sequences in the sample also encode this CDR3. The chain couples TRBV18 to TRBJ2-1; D is ambiguous. This CDR3 comprises 13 residues. Germline V gene data show CDR1 as KGHSH and CDR2 as LQKENI. V was clipped by 2 bases and J by 5 bases, with 7 bases between them. The chain's CDR3 is CASSPKGNNEQFF. CDR3 DNA: TGTGCCAGCTCACCAAAAGGGAACAATGAGCAGTTCTTC.

In DNA, the CDR3 is TGTGCCAGCAGTCGCTTCCGGGCGGGAGGACAAAATGAGCAGTTCTTC. Residues: CASSRFRAGGQNEQFF. V gene TRBV2 combines with J gene TRBJ2-1, with 8 bases that match TRBD2. The CDR3 extends over 16 amino acids. With V trimmed by 5 bases and J by 7 bases, 13 bases remained unmatched. Germline V gene sequence: CDR1 SNHLY, CDR2 FYNNEI.

Only one count was recorded for this clone. The chain links TRBV11-2 to TRBJ2-3; D is unclear. Germline CDR1 SGHAT, CDR2 FQNNGV. The V end was cut by 5 bases, the J end by 2 bases, with 5 bases between. This CDR3 is 12 amino acids long. The CDR3 region is CASSRYTDTQYF. CDR3 bases: TGTGCCAGCAGCCGATACACAGATACGCAGTATTTT.

This clone was observed once. This sequence joins TRBV6-1 and TRBJ2-3, with 9 nucleotides matching TRBD2. This CDR3 has 11 residues. Germline loops: CDR1 MNHNS, CDR2 SASEGT. V shed 7 bases and J 14 bases; nucleotides not matched to a gene: 7. CDR3: CASTLAGVGYF. In nucleotides, the CDR3 is TGTGCCAGCACCTTAGCGGGAGTAGGGTATTTT.

This chain uses TRBV11-2 with TRBJ2-7; TRBD1 is a possible D gene (6 bases). CDR1 and CDR2 (germline): SGHAT, FQNNGV. V lost 5 bases and J 7 bases, leaving 12 bases between the germline ends. CDR3 size: 12 residues. The CDR3 here is CASSPDRNEQYF. The CDR3 DNA reads as TGTGCCAGCAGCCCCGACAGGAATGAGCAGTACTTC.

The gene calls are TRBV5-6 and TRBJ2-7, with D perhaps assigned TRBD1 or TRBD2 (5 bases each). Trimming pared 0 bases from V and 8 bases from J, leaving 9 bases between. The CDR3 spans 12 residues. Per the germline V gene, CDR1 is SGHDT and CDR2 is YYEEEE. The CDR3 DNA follows: TGTGCCAGCAGCTTGGGGTGGGGACAGCAGTACTTC. Its translation is CASSLGWGQQYF.

This clone has only one observation. The V gene is TRBV28, the J gene TRBJ1-1, with TRBD1 as a possible D gene (6 bases). The V end lost 6 bases, the J end lost 1 base, and 15 bases lay between the germline ends. Per the germline V gene, CDR1 is MDHEN and CDR2 is SYDVKM. The CDR3 loop spans 15 amino acids. The CDR3 loop reads CASSDGTRTNTEAFF. The CDR3 DNA reads TGTGCCAGCAGCGACGGGACAAGAACGAACACTGAAGCTTTCTTT. The variable domain in full, completed from reference TRBV28 and TRBJ1-1, reads DVKVTQSSRYLVKRTGEKVFLECVQDMDHENMFWYRQDPGLGLRLIYFSYDVKMKEKGDIPEGYSVSREKKERFSLILESASTNQTSMYLCASSDGTRTNTEAFFGQGTRLTVV.

The chain is built from TRBV6-5 and TRBJ2-2; D gene unclear. Germline V gives CDR1 MNHEY, CDR2 SVGAGI. Trimming cost V 0 bases and J 0 bases, with 8 bases left between them. The CDR3 is 16 amino acids. The CDR3 coding sequence is TGTGCCAGCAGTTACTCCGGCAGCCCGAACACCGGGGAGCTGTTTTTT. Its protein is CASSYSGSPNTGELFF.

The V gene is TRBV6-1, the J gene TRBJ1-4; D unresolved. The CDR3 sequence is 15 residues long. In germline, CDR1 is MNHNS, CDR2 SASEGT. V dropped 2 bases and J dropped 8 bases, with 15 bases sitting between them. The CDR3 spells CASSEWRAQAEKLFF. DNA of the CDR3: TGTGCCAGCAGTGAATGGCGAGCCCAGGCAGAAAAACTGTTTTTT.

The rearrangement joins TRBV6-5 to TRBJ2-5, with 12 bases fitting TRBD1. In germline, CDR1 is MNHEY, CDR2 SVGAGI. CDR3 length equals 16 residues. V was pared by 4 bases and J by 6 bases, with 9 bases of the junction left unmatched. This chain's CDR3 is CASSLGGTGGAQTQYF. Written as DNA, the CDR3 is TGTGCCAGCAGTTTAGGGGGGACAGGGGGCGCTCAGACCCAGTACTTC.

The CDR3 sequence is CASSPPGTYTGELFF. DNA of the CDR3: TGTGCCAGCAGTCCCCCAGGGACTTACACCGGGGAGCTGTTTTTT. The chain employs TRBV28 and TRBJ2-2; tentative D call: TRBD2 (6 bases). In germline, CDR1 is MDHEN, CDR2 SYDVKM. CDR3 length: 15 residues. Trimming stripped 5 bases from V and 3 bases from J, with 13 bases between.

This chain joins TRBV27 and TRBJ1-5; tentative D call: TRBD1 (5 bases). The germline V gene has CDR1 MNHEY and CDR2 SMNVEV (reference sequence). The CDR3 is 15 residues long. Trimming took 5 bases from V and 2 from J, leaving 13 bases between them. The CDR3 DNA reads as TGTGCCAGCAGTATCGGGGGTTTGGGCAATCAGCCCCAGCATTTT. Its protein product is CASSIGGLGNQPQHF.

This sequence joins TRBV7-9 and TRBJ2-3; D may be TRBD1 or TRBD2 (5 bases each). Trimming removed 1 base from V and 6 bases from J, with 8 bases in between. The CDR3 runs 13 residues. Germline V gene sequence: CDR1 SEHNR, CDR2 FQNEAQ (reference sequence). This CDR3 is CASSLVEGDTQYF. The CDR3 DNA reads TGTGCCAGCAGCTTAGTCGAGGGGGATACGCAGTATTTT.

This chain joins TRBV29-1 and TRBJ1-5; 9 nucleotides line up with TRBD1. Germline-derived CDR1 and CDR2 are SQVTM and ANQGSEA. J gave up 4 bases and V 6 bases, and 4 bases lay outside the gene matches. This CDR3 contains 13 residues. This chain's CDR3 is CSVGDRANQPQHF. In DNA form, the CDR3 reads TGCAGCGTGGGGGACAGGGCAAATCAGCCCCAGCATTTT.

This chain connects TRBV18 to TRBJ2-5; no definite D call. With 1 base removed from V and 5 bases from J, the gap between germline ends came to 11 bases. This CDR3 comprises 14 residues. Per germline, CDR1 KGHSH and CDR2 LQKENI. CDR3 DNA sequence: TGTGCCAGCTCACCACTTGGGCAGACCGAGACCCAGTACTTC. Translating it yields CASSPLGQTETQYF. The whole variable domain, remainder taken from reference TRBV18 and TRBJ2-5, is NAGVMQNPRHLVRRRGQEARLRCSPMKGHSHVYWYRQLPEEGLKFMVYLQKENIIDESGMPKERFSAEFPKEGPSILRIQQVVRGDSAAYFCASSPLGQTETQYFGPGTRLLVL.

This chain links TRBV10-2 with TRBJ2-7; perhaps TRBD1 as D (6 bases). V was cut by 0 bases and J by 1 base, with 13 bases left in between. The CDR3 runs 16 residues. The germline V gene has CDR1 WSHSY and CDR2 SAAADI. The CDR3 region is CASSESLTGSSYEQYF. CDR3 sequence (DNA): TGCGCCAGCAGTGAGTCCTTGACAGGCTCATCCTACGAGCAGTACTTC.

The rearrangement uses TRBV2 and TRBJ2-3, with TRBD2 matching over 8 bases. Losses at the gene ends were 6 bases for V and 2 bases for J; bases not matched to a gene: 7. Germline CDR1 reads SNHLY; CDR2 reads FYNNEI. The CDR3 contains 15 residues. The CDR3 loop reads CASREGLEITDTQYF. The CDR3 DNA reads as TGTGCCAGCAGAGAGGGACTAGAGATCACAGATACGCAGTATTTT.

The J gene is TRBJ1-4, the V gene TRBV11-3; D call uncertain. Trimming shortened V by 7 bases and J by 0 bases, and 9 bases separated the two germline ends. This CDR3 has 14 amino acids. Germline CDR1 and CDR2: SGHNT and YENEEA. CDR3 sequence (DNA): TGTGCCAGCACGCCACTTGCAACTAATGAAAAACTGTTTTTT. It is translated as CASTPLATNEKLFF.

A note on this clone: Other DNA sequences in the same sample also yield this CDR3. This rearrangement joins TRBV19 to TRBJ2-1; tentative D call: TRBD1 (5 bases). In germline, CDR1 is LNHDA, CDR2 SQIVND (reference sequence). Deletions cut 4 bases from V and 1 base from J, with 8 bases between. The CDR3 consists of 14 residues. CDR3 in amino acids: CASSTQGSYNEQFF. The CDR3 DNA follows: TGTGCCAGTAGTACGCAGGGTTCCTACAATGAGCAGTTCTTC.

The chain links TRBV15 to TRBJ2-1; 7 positions match TRBD2. Germline CDR1 LNHNV, CDR2 YYDKDF (reference sequence). The CDR3 is made up of 15 amino acids. V shed 5 bases and J 0 bases; nucleotides not matched to a gene: 4. The CDR3 region is CATSFLAASYNEQFF. The CDR3 DNA is TGTGCCACCAGCTTCCTAGCGGCCTCCTACAATGAGCAGTTCTTC.

The rearrangement links TRBV4-2 to TRBJ1-5, with TRBD1 identical over 9 bases. V lost 4 bases, J lost 1 base, and 5 bases stayed unmatched. Germline CDR1 is LGHNA and CDR2 is YNFKEQ. The CDR3 runs to 16 residues. CDR3 in amino acids: CASSRWGQGSNQPQHF. CDR3 sequence (DNA): TGTGCCAGCAGCCGATGGGGACAGGGAAGCAATCAGCCCCAGCATTTT.

The V and J genes are TRBV29-1 and TRBJ1-1, with 7 bases fitting TRBD1. Germline CDR1 reads SQVTM; CDR2 reads ANQGSEA. Trimming cost V 6 bases and J 0 bases; bases outside gene matches: 1. The length of the CDR3 is 12 residues. The CDR3 reads CSVTGLNTEAFF. In DNA form, the CDR3 reads TGCAGCGTGACAGGGCTGAACACTGAAGCTTTCTTT.